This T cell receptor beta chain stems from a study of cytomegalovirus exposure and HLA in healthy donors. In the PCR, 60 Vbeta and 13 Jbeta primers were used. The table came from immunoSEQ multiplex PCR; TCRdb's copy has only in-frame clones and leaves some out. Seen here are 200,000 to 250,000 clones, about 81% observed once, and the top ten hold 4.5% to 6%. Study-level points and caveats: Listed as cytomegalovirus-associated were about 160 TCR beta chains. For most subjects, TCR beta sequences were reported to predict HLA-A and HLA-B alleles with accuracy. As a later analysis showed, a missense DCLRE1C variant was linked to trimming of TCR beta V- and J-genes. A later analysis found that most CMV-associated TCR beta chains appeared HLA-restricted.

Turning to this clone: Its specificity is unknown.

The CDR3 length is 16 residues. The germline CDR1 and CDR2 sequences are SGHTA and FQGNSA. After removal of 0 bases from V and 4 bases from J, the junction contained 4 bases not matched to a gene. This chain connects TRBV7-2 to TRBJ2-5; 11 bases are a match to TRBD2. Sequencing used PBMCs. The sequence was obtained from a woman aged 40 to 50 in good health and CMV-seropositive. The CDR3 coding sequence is TGTGCCAGCAGCTTAGCTAGCGGGGGGGCCCGAGAGACCCAGTACTTC. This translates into CASSLASGGARETQYF.